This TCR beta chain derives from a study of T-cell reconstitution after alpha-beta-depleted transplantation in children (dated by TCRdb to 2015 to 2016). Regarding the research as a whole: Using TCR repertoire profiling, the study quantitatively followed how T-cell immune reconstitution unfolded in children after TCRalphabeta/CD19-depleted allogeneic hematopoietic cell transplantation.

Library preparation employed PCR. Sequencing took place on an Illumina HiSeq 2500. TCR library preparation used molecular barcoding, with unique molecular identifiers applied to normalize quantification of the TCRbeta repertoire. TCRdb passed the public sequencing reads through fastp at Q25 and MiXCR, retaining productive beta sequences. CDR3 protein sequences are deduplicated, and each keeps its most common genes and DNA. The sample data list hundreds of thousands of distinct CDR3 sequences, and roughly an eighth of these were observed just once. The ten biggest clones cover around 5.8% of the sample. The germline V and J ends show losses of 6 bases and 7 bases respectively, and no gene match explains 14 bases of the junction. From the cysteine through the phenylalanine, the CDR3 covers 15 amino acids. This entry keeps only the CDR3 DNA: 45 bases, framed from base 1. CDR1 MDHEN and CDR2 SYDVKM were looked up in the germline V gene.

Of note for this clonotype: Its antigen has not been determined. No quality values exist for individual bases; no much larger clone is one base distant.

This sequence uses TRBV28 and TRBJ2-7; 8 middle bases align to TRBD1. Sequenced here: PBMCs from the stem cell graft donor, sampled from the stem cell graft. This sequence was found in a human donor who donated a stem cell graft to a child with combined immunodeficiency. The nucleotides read TGTGCCAGCAGGGGGGATGGGCAGGGGGCGGGTGAGCAGTACTTC. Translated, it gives CASRGDGQGAGEQYF. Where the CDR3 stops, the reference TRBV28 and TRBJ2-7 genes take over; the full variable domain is DVKVTQSSRYLVKRTGEKVFLECVQDMDHENMFWYRQDPGLGLRLIYFSYDVKMKEKGDIPEGYSVSREKKERFSLILESASTNQTSMYLCASRGDGQGAGEQYFGPGTRLTVT.